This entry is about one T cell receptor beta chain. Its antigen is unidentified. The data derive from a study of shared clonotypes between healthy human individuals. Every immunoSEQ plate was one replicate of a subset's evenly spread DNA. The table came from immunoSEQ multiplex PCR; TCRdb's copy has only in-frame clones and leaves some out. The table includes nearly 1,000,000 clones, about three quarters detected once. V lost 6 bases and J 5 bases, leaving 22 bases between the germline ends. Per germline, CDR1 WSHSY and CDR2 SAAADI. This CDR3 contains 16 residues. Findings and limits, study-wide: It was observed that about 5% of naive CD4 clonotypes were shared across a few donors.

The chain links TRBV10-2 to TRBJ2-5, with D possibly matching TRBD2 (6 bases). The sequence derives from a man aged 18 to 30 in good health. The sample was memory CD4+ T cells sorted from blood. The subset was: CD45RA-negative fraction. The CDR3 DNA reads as TGCGCCAGCAGGCCTCGAGGAGCGGGCCCCCGGGAGACCCAGTACTTC. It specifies CASRPRGAGPRETQYF.